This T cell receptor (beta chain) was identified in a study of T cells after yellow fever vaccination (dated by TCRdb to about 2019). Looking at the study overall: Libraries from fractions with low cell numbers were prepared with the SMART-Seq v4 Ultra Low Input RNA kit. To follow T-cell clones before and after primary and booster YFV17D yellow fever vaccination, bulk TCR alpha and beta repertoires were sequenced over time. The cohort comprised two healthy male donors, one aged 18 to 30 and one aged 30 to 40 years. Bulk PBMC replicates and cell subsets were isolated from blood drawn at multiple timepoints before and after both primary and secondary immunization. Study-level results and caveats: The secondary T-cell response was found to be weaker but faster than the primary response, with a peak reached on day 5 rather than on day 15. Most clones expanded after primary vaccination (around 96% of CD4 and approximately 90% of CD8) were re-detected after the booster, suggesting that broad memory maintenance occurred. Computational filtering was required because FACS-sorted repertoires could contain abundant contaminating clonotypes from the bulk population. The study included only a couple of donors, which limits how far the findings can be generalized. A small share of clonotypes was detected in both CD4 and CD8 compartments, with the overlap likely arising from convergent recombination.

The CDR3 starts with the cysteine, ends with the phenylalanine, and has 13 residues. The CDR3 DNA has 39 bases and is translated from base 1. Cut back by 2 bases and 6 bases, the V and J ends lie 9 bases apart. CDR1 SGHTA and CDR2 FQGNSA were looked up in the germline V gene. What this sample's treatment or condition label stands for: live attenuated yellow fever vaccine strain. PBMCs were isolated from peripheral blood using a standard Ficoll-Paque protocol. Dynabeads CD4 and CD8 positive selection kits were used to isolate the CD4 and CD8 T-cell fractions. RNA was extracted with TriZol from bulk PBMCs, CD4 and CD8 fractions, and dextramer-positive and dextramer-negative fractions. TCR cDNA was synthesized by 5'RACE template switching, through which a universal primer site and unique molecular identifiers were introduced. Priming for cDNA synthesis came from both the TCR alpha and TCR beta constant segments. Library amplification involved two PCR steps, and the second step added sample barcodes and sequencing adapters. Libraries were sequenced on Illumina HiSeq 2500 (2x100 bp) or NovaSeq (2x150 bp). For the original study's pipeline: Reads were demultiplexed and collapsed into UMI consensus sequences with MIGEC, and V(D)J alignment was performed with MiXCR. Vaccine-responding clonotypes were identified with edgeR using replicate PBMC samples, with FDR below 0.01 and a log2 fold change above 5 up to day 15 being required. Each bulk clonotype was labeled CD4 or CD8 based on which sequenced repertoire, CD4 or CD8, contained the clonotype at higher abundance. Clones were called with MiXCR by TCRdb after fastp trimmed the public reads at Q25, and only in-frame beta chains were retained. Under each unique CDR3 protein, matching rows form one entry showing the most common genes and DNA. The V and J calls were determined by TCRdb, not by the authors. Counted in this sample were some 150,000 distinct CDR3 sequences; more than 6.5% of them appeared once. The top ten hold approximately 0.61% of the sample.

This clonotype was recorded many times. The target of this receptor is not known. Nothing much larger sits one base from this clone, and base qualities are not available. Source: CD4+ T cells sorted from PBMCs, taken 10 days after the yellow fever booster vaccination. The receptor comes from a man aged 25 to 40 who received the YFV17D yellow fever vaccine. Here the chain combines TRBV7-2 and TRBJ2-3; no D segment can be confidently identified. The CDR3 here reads CASSLSLRDTQYF. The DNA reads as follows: TGTGCCAGCAGCTTAAGTTTAAGGGATACGCAGTATTTT.